Given below is one T cell receptor (beta chain) in context. Its antigen is not identified. The sample belongs to a study of T cells in localized non-small cell lung cancer. Study-wide points: Adjacent uninvolved lung had the highest clonality, suggesting focused antigen responses. One tumor region alone was sequenced, and heterogeneity therefore remains possible.

V lost 6 bases to trimming and J lost 0 bases; unmatched junction nucleotides: 3. CDR3 length: 15 residues. From germline, CDR1 is MNHEY and CDR2 SVGAGI. Sequencing was performed with immunoSEQ multiplex PCR; in TCRdb, only in-frame clones are kept and a portion is missing. The repertoire holds about 33,000 clones, with 85% to 90% as singletons. The sequenced sample was peripheral blood, obtained before any cancer treatment. The chain is built from TRBV6-5 and TRBJ1-3, with 9 nucleotides matching TRBD1. The origin of this receptor is a male donor aged 60 or over with stage III lung adenocarcinoma. For the CDR3, the DNA is TGTGCCAGCAGGAAGACAGGGGGCTCTGGAAACACCATATATTTT. Residues: CASRKTGGSGNTIYF.